This TCR beta chain was identified in a study of blood T cells in healthy people across ages. Broader study findings: Roughly linearly, TCR beta diversity per million T cells fell as age increased.

It was with a sample-barcoded 5' primer and a J-beta primer mix that a second PCR of roughly 6 to 11 cycles was run. Each TCR beta cDNA got a 12-nucleotide random molecular identifier. TCRdb independently ran MiXCR on the 5' RACE reads; one entry per CDR3 protein. The table has some 930,000 distinct CDR3 sequences, about 27% seen once. The V gene's germline CDR1 is LGHNA and CDR2 YSLEER. Trimming removed 4 bases from V and 9 bases from J, with 10 bases in between. The CDR3 length is 13 residues. As regards this clonotype: Its antigen is not known.

This same sample was also part of a study on T cells of mothers and their children.

This sequence was found in a woman aged 40 to 55 in good health. The sample consisted of blood. V and J are TRBV4-3 and TRBJ1-6; maybe TRBD1 (5 bases). CDR3 DNA: TGCGCCAGCAGCCCAGGGTGGCCTTCACCCCTCCACTTT. It yields the protein CASSPGWPSPLHF.